These 17 T cell receptor beta chains came from one sample sequenced in a study of spatial heterogeneity in lung cancer. Noted time point: sample taken at primary tumor resection. Unsorted tumor, nontumor lung tissue or cryopreserved PBMC supplied the whole RNA. TCRdb passed the 5' RACE reads through MiXCR, listing each CDR3 protein once. The table lists about 75,000 distinct CDR3 sequences, about an eighth of them singletons. The sample consisted of PBMCs, taken at surgery. These receptor sequences come from a male donor with early-stage non-small cell lung cancer.

This clonotype was picked up a small number of times. CDR3 DNA sequence: TGTGCCAGCAGCCGAGGTGGCAATGAGCAGTTCTTC. Translation gives CASSRGGNEQFF. J is TRBJ2-1 and V is TRBV3-1; no clear D gene. The V gene's germline CDR1 is LGHDT and CDR2 YNNKEL (reference sequence). CDR3 size: 12 residues. Trimming left V 4 bases short and J 6 bases short, with 7 bases between.

The chain couples TRBV5-1 to TRBJ1-1, with D hard to call. Per the germline V gene, CDR1 is SGHRS and CDR2 is YFSETQ. V was shortened by 6 bases and J by 7 bases, with 25 bases between the two germline ends. CDR3 length: 16 amino acids. In nucleotides, the CDR3 is TGCGCCAGCACGGAACTTGGGAGACCCCGTGGGGATGAAGCTTTCTTT. Encoded protein: CASTELGRPRGDEAFF. Complete variable domain (other parts from reference TRBV5-1 and TRBJ1-1): KAGVTQTPRYLIKTRGQQVTLSCSPISGHRSVSWYQQTPGQGLQFLFEYFSETQRNKGNFPGRFSGRQFSNSRSEMNVSTLELGDSALYLCASTELGRPRGDEAFFGQGTRLTVV.

The chain recombines TRBV28 with TRBJ1-1; 7 nucleotides match TRBD1. CDR1 MDHEN and CDR2 SYDVKM come from the germline V gene. This CDR3 comprises 15 residues. V gave up 5 bases and J gave up 4 bases; unmatched junction bases: 10. The CDR3 reads CASSPTPEGATEAFF. DNA of the CDR3: TGTGCCAGCAGTCCGACCCCGGAGGGGGCCACTGAAGCTTTCTTT.

The sample holds many counts of this clonotype. The V gene is TRBV11-3, the J gene TRBJ2-2, with 8 bases matching TRBD2. CDR3 size: 15 residues. Losses at the gene ends were 5 bases for V and 0 bases for J; bases not matched to a gene: 2. Germline V gene sequence: CDR1 SGHNT, CDR2 YENEEA. The CDR3 protein is CASSNSGTNTGELFF. In DNA form, the CDR3 reads TGTGCCAGCAGCAATAGCGGGACGAACACCGGGGAGCTGTTTTTT.

This clonotype appeared a few times. The V call is TRBV20-1, the J call TRBJ1-1; D perhaps matches TRBD1 (6 bases). Germline V gives CDR1 DFQATT, CDR2 SNEGSKA (reference sequence). Deletions cut 3 bases from V and 0 bases from J, with 14 bases between. CDR3 length: 15 residues. CDR3 sequence reads: CSARSPRGMNTEAFF. The CDR3, as DNA: TGCAGTGCTAGGTCCCCCAGGGGAATGAACACTGAAGCTTTCTTT.

This clonotype was observed a handful of times. V and J are TRBV7-2 and TRBJ1-6, with no clear D. V was pared by 5 bases and J by 12 bases, with 11 bases between. CDR1 and CDR2 (germline): SGHTA, FQGNSA. There are 12 residues in the CDR3. In nucleotides, the CDR3 is TGTGCCAGCAGCCTCGTGGCCCGACCCCTCCACTTT. Its translation is CASSLVARPLHF.

The rearrangement joins TRBV20-1 to TRBJ2-7; 13 bases align to TRBD2. The CDR3 extends over 13 amino acids. Trimming removed 5 bases from V and 7 bases from J; junction bases left unmatched: 5. CDR1 and CDR2 from the germline V gene are DFQATT and SNEGSKA (reference sequence). The CDR3 sequence: CSASGLAGEEQYF. As DNA, the CDR3 is TGCAGTGCTTCTGGACTAGCGGGAGAGGAGCAGTACTTC.

A note on this clonotype: A much larger clone is a single base away; this may be a read error. Since no conserved phenylalanine or tryptophan closes the CDR3, a read error is the likely cause. This chain connects TRBV2 to TRBJ1-1, with TRBD1 matching 9 bases. Germline CDR1 is SNHLY and CDR2 is FYNNEI. The CDR3 is 13 residues long. The V and J ends lost 7 bases and 5 bases, in that order; junction bases with no gene match: 5. CDR3 bases: TGTGCCAGCAAAGGGACAGGGAGTACTGAAGCTTTCATT. Its translation: CASKGTGSTEAFI.

CDR3 loop: CASTLGGSSTDTQYF. The CDR3 DNA reads TGCGCCAGCACCCTCGGCGGGTCTAGCACAGATACGCAGTATTTT. This rearrangement joins TRBV4-3 to TRBJ2-3, with TRBD2 as a possible D gene (5 bases). Germline-derived CDR1 and CDR2 are LGHNA and YSLEER. There are 15 residues in the CDR3. V lost 7 bases to trimming and J lost 0 bases, with 14 bases between them.

This clonotype was recorded many times. The chain recombines TRBV6-5 with TRBJ2-7; D perhaps matches TRBD1 (6 bases). CDR1 is MNHEY and CDR2 is SVGAGI in the germline V gene. This CDR3 has 15 residues. The germline V and J ends were trimmed by 4 bases and 2 bases, with 15 bases remaining between them. CDR3 nucleotides: TGTGCCAGCAGTTCTGTACCCGGGACACCCTACGAGCAGTACTTC. Translated, it gives CASSSVPGTPYEQYF.

This clonotype has a handful of counts. The rearrangement uses TRBV2 and TRBJ2-7; TRBD1 matches 7 bases. Germline V CDR1 and CDR2: SNHLY, FYNNEI. The CDR3 totals 15 residues. The ends lost 9 bases at V and 4 bases at J; junction bases unmatched: 15. The DNA of the CDR3 is TGTGCCAGTTCCCCAACCGAGACAGGGTTGTACGAGCAGTACTTC. This translates into CASSPTETGLYEQYF.

This clonotype was seen ten or more times. The J gene is TRBJ1-1, the V gene TRBV4-3; weak D call: TRBD1 (5 bases). From germline, CDR1 is LGHNA and CDR2 YSLEER. CDR3 size: 16 residues. V was shortened by 0 bases and J by 0 bases, with 11 bases between the two germline ends. The CDR3 DNA reads as TGCGCCAGCAGCCAAGATCGATCAGGGATGAACACTGAAGCTTTCTTT. This encodes CASSQDRSGMNTEAFF.

J is TRBJ1-1 and V is TRBV20-1, with 7 bases that match TRBD1. The CDR3 consists of 14 residues. V was clipped by 6 bases and J by 0 bases; unmatched bases: 7. Germline V gene sequence: CDR1 DFQATT, CDR2 SNEGSKA (reference sequence). CDR3: CSAPEGQMNTEAFF. DNA for the CDR3: TGCAGTGCGCCCGAGGGACAGATGAACACTGAAGCTTTCTTT.

This clonotype was observed a handful of times. The chain has TRBV2 and TRBJ1-1; perhaps TRBD1 as D (6 bases). The CDR3 consists of 13 residues. CDR1 is SNHLY, CDR2 FYNNEI, per germline. Trimming removed 4 bases at V and 0 bases at J, with 6 bases between. CDR3 sequence: CASSGQVNTEAFF. CDR3 bases: TGTGCCAGCAGTGGACAGGTGAACACTGAAGCTTTCTTT.

This clonotype was recorded a few times. The V call is TRBV11-1, the J call TRBJ1-2, with 7 bases that match TRBD1. The CDR3 loop spans 15 amino acids. Trimming at V came to 5 bases and at J to 2 bases, leaving 8 bases not matched to a gene. Per the germline V gene, CDR1 is SGHAT and CDR2 is FQDESV (reference sequence). CDR3 sequence reads: CASSINSDRNYGYTF. The DNA of the CDR3 is TGTGCCAGCAGCATCAACTCGGACAGGAACTATGGCTACACCTTC.

The chain couples TRBV4-3 to TRBJ2-4, with TRBD1 matching 8 bases. Germline CDR1 reads LGHNA; CDR2 reads YSLEER. Trimming cost V 4 bases and J 0 bases; bases outside gene matches: 5. This CDR3 contains 16 residues. This chain's CDR3 is CASSPGQGLAKNIQYF. The CDR3 DNA follows: TGCGCCAGCAGCCCTGGACAGGGTCTAGCCAAAAACATTCAGTACTTC.

Only a few counts were recorded for this clonotype. V gene TRBV18 combines with J gene TRBJ1-5; the D is unclear. V lost 3 bases and J lost 1, with 10 bases in between. Germline V gene sequence: CDR1 KGHSH, CDR2 LQKENI. The CDR3 has 15 residues. The chain's CDR3 is CASSPDLLSNQPQHF. In nucleotides, the CDR3 is TGTGCCAGCTCACCGGACCTTCTAAGCAATCAGCCCCAGCATTTT.